The sequence of this T cell receptor beta chain was determined in a study of CD8 T cells in acute hepatitis C reinfection. Study-wide points: All groups preferentially used TRBV04 and TRBV06, which was not due to overrepresentation in the naive pool. More than ten public clonotypes were found regardless of outcome.

CDR1 and CDR2 from the germline V gene are SGHVS and FNYEAQ. Trimming took 1 base from V and 4 from J, leaving 13 bases between them. The CDR3 covers 15 residues. Profiled with immunoSEQ multiplex PCR; TCRdb holds only in-frame clones, not every one. The sample lists 38,000 or so clones; about 86% were seen once. As for time point: naive CD8 control sorted from an acute-time-point sample. As for this clone: What it binds is unknown.

The sequence derives from a man aged 25 to 45 with chronic hepatitis C. The chain combines TRBV7-6 with TRBJ1-2; D not resolved. Sequenced input: naive CD8+ T cells from PBMCs. CDR3 in amino acids: CASSLDRGELYGYTF. For the CDR3, the DNA is TGTGCCAGCAGCTTAGACCGCGGGGAGCTCTATGGCTACACCTTC. The entire variable domain, with the rest obtained from reference TRBV7-6 and TRBJ1-2, is as follows: GAGVSQSPRYKVTKRGQDVALRCDPISGHVSLYWYRQALGQGPEFLTYFNYEAQQDKSGLPNDRFSAERPEGSISTLTIQRTEQRDSAMYRCASSLDRGELYGYTFGSGTRLTVV.